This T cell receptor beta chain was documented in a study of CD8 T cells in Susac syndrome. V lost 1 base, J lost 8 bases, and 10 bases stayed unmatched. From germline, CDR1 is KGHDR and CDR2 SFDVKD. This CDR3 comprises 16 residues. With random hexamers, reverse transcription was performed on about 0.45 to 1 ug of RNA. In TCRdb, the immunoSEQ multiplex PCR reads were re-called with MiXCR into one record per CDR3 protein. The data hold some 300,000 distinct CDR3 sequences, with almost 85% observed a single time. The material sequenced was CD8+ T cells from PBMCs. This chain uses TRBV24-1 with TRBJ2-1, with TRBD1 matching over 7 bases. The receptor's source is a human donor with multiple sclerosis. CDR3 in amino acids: CATSDLAGQVVDEQFF. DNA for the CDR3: TGTGCCACCAGTGATTTAGCTGGACAGGTAGTGGATGAGCAGTTCTTC.